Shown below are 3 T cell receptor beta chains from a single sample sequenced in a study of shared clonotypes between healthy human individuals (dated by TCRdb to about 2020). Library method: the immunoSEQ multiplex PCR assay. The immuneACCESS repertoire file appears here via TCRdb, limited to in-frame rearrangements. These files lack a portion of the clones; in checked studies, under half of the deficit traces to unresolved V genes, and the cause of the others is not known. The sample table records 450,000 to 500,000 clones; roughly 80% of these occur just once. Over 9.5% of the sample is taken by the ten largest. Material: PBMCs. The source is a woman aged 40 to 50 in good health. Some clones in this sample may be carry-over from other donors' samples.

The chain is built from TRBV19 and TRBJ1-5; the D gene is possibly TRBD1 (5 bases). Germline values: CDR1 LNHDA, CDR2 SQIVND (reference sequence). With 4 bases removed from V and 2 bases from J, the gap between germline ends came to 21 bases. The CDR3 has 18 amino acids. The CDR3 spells CASSTMDTTPYGNQPQHF. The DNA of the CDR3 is TGTGCCAGTAGTACCATGGACACTACCCCCTATGGCAATCAGCCCCAGCATTTT.

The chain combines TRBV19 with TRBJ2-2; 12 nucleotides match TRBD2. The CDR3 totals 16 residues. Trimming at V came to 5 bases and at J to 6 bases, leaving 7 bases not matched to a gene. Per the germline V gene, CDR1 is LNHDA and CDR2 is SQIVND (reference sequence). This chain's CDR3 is CASSRGLAGLPGELFF. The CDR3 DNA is TGTGCCAGTAGTCGGGGACTAGCGGGTCTCCCCGGGGAGCTGTTTTTT.

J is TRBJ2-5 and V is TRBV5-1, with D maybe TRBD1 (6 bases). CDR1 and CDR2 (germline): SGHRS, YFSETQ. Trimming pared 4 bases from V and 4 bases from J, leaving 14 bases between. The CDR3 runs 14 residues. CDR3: CASSVQGMVETQYF. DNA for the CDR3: TGCGCCAGCAGCGTACAGGGCATGGTAGAGACCCAGTACTTC.